Reported below is one TCR beta chain. This table comes from immunoSEQ multiplex PCR, and its TCRdb copy is limited to in-frame clones, with some not included. Altogether about 9,400 clones are present, around 89% being singletons, with the ten largest covering approximately 2.2%. The source of the sample is a study of immune evolution from preneoplasia to lung adenocarcinoma. The CDR3 is 15 amino acids. In germline, CDR1 is SGHNT, CDR2 YYREEE (reference sequence). The J segment lost 3 bases and the V segment lost 2 bases, leaving 7 bases of the junction unmatched. This sequence was found in a person aged 65-85 years with invasive lung adenocarcinoma. Sequencing was carried out using FFPE invasive lung adenocarcinoma tissue. The chain couples TRBV5-4 to TRBJ2-7; the match to TRBD1 covers 8 bases. CDR3 nucleotides: TGTGCCAGCAGCTTCGGGACAGGAGATTTCTACGAGCAGTACTTC. As protein: CASSFGTGDFYEQYF.